This TCR beta chain came from a study of response to subunit inactivated influenza vaccine. Study-level results: Authors suggested each seasonal flu vaccination may recruit only limited numbers of new T cells.

V was clipped by 6 bases and J by 4 bases, with 18 bases between them. This CDR3 is built from 15 residues. Germline assignment: CDR1 MDHEN and CDR2 SYDVKM. Via MiXCR, TCRdb re-called the RT-PCR reads, giving one row per CDR3 protein. The repertoire holds more than 400,000 distinct CDR3 sequences, with approximately 9.9% as singletons. This clonotype has just a few counts. What it binds is unknown. This sequence originates from a man over 45 who received an inactivated influenza vaccine. This chain joins TRBV28 and TRBJ1-1; TRBD1 might be the D (6 bases). The source material was PBMCs from blood, sampled 40 to 50 days after vaccination. Written as DNA, the CDR3 is TGTGCCAGCAGAGTCGGGGGCGTTCGGGGCACTGAAGCTTTCTTT. Translating gives CASRVGGVRGTEAFF.